Below, 23 T cell receptor beta chains from the same sample are listed, as sequenced in a study of T cells in Graves' hyperthyroidism and ophthalmopathy. The TCR beta CDR3 regions underwent amplification using RNA transcripts as the source. HTBI primers were used for first-round RT-PCR of the TCR CDR3. TCRdb recomputed calls from the multiplex PCR reads with MiXCR, one row per CDR3 protein. The sample lists a few hundred thousand distinct CDR3 sequences; roughly an eighth were seen once. Sample: blood. The receptors originated from a woman aged 40 to 50 with Graves' ophthalmopathy.

This clonotype was detected many times. The chain combines TRBV2 with TRBJ2-7; no clear D gene. CDR1 and CDR2 from the germline V gene are SNHLY and FYNNEI. Trimming pared 5 bases from V and 1 base from J, leaving 9 bases between. The CDR3 contains 13 residues. Here the CDR3 reads CASSNAWSYEQYF. CDR3 DNA sequence: TGTGCCAGCAGTAATGCATGGTCCTACGAGCAGTACTTC.

The chain links TRBV20-1 to TRBJ1-2; D perhaps matches TRBD1 (6 bases). Trimming cost V 0 bases and J 4 bases, with 18 bases left between them. The CDR3 is made up of 16 amino acids. From germline, CDR1 is DFQATT and CDR2 SNEGSKA (reference sequence). The CDR3 reads CSAREWRPGAVYGYTF. In DNA, the CDR3 is TGCAGTGCTAGAGAATGGCGTCCGGGGGCAGTCTATGGCTACACCTTC.

This clonotype was seen ten or more times. This chain links TRBV2 with TRBJ2-1; D not resolved. CDR3 size: 13 residues. The germline CDR1 and CDR2 sequences are SNHLY and FYNNEI. Trimming removed 7 bases from V and 8 bases from J, with 15 bases in between. Here the CDR3 DNA reads TGTGCCAGCAACCCGGTCGTGGGGTATGAGCAGTTCTTC. Translated: CASNPVVGYEQFF.

Judged by abundance, this clonotype is medium-sized. This rearrangement joins TRBV2 to TRBJ1-2, with a weak D call TRBD1 (5 bases). V lost 4 bases and J 10 bases, leaving 13 bases between the germline ends. The CDR3 is made up of 12 amino acids. The germline V gene has CDR1 SNHLY and CDR2 FYNNEI. CDR3 region: CASSVGLKDYTF. For the CDR3, the DNA is TGTGCCAGCAGTGTGGGACTGAAGGACTACACCTTC.

This clonotype turned up a few times. The chain recombines TRBV9 with TRBJ1-2, with D tentatively TRBD1 (6 bases). CDR3 length: 13 amino acids. The germline CDR1 and CDR2 sequences are SGDLS and YYNGEE. With 7 bases removed from V and 5 bases from J, the gap between germline ends came to 15 bases. CDR3 residues: CASGEQGVYGYTF. CDR3 bases: TGTGCCAGCGGAGAACAGGGAGTGTATGGCTACACCTTC.

This clonotype was detected many times. V usage is TRBV2 and J usage is TRBJ2-5; perhaps TRBD1 as D (6 bases). Germline V gene lookup returns CDR1 SNHLY and CDR2 FYNNEI. The CDR3 totals 13 residues. V shed 9 bases and J shed 3 bases, with 14 bases lying between them. The CDR3 sequence: CASDLGAKETQYF. In DNA, the CDR3 is TGTGCCAGTGACCTGGGGGCTAAAGAGACCCAGTACTTC.

This clonotype was recorded at least ten times. The chain links TRBV6-1 to TRBJ2-5; D is perhaps TRBD1 (6 bases). V was trimmed by 7 bases and J by 0 bases, leaving 12 bases between them. The CDR3 totals 14 residues. From germline, CDR1 is MNHNS and CDR2 SASEGT. The CDR3 DNA follows: TGTGCCAGCAAACCGACAGGCTACCAAGAGACCCAGTACTTC. Translated, it gives CASKPTGYQETQYF.

At least ten counts were recorded for this clonotype. This chain uses TRBV19 with TRBJ1-2; 8 positions agree with TRBD1. V dropped 4 bases and J dropped 6; count of bases not matched to a gene: 16. This CDR3 contains 17 residues. Germline V gene data show CDR1 as LNHDA and CDR2 as SQIVND (reference sequence). The DNA of the CDR3 is TGTGCCAGTAGTACCCTCCTGGGGACAGGCGTCAGGGATGGCTACACCTTC. The encoded protein is CASSTLLGTGVRDGYTF.

This clonotype was seen ten or more times. The chain carries TRBV11-2 and TRBJ2-1, with D perhaps TRBD2 (5 bases). Trimming took off 2 bases at V and 10 bases at J, with 18 bases between the two ends. The germline V gene has CDR1 SGHAT and CDR2 FQNNGV. This CDR3 is 15 amino acids long. CDR3 nucleotide sequence: TGTGCCAGCAGCTTATCTTTCCGGGATGGACCCGAGCAGTTCTTC. Translating gives CASSLSFRDGPEQFF.

CDR3 sequence reads: CASSHGRIHTDTQYF. The CDR3 DNA reads as TGTGCCAGCAGCCACGGACGGATACACACAGATACGCAGTATTTT. The chain uses TRBV7-9 and TRBJ2-3; D is unclear. The V gene lost 5 bases and the J gene lost 2 bases, with 14 bases spanning the gap. CDR1 is SEHNR, CDR2 FQNEAQ, per germline (reference sequence). CDR3 length: 15 residues.

This clonotype was counted at least ten times. This chain connects TRBV6-1 to TRBJ2-3; possibly TRBD1 for D (6 bases). This CDR3 comprises 16 residues. Trimming removed 7 bases from V and 2 bases from J, with 19 bases in between. Germline-derived CDR1 and CDR2 are MNHNS and SASEGT. The CDR3 region is CASTLRHRVVTDTQYF. CDR3 in DNA: TGTGCCAGCACCCTCCGCCACAGGGTGGTCACAGATACGCAGTATTTT.

This clonotype has ten or more counts. The chain recombines TRBV27 with TRBJ2-1; possibly TRBD2 for D (5 bases). CDR1 and CDR2 from the germline V gene are MNHEY and SMNVEV (reference sequence). The V gene lost 2 bases and the J gene lost 7 bases, with 15 bases spanning the gap. The CDR3 is made up of 15 amino acids. The CDR3 protein is CASSLAPTGLNEQFF. CDR3 nucleotides: TGTGCCAGCAGTTTAGCGCCTACGGGATTGAATGAGCAGTTCTTC.

This clonotype was recorded a few times. The CDR3: CASSLAWTGTNEKLFF. The CDR3 DNA reads TGTGCCAGCAGCTTGGCCTGGACTGGGACTAATGAAAAACTGTTTTTT. The V call is TRBV5-5, the J call TRBJ1-4; no clear D. Germline CDR1 is SGHKS and CDR2 is YYEKEE (reference sequence). This CDR3 is 16 amino acids long. V lost 0 bases, J lost 2 bases, and 11 bases lay in between.

This clonotype has at least ten counts. V gene TRBV12-3 or TRBV12-4 combines with J gene TRBJ2-2; D is perhaps TRBD1 or TRBD2 (6 bases each). CDR3 length equals 18 residues. With 0 bases removed from V and 7 bases from J, the gap between germline ends came to 21 bases. This CDR3 is CASSLARGGWRTNGELFF. CDR3 in DNA: TGTGCCAGCAGTTTAGCGCGTGGGGGCTGGAGGACTAACGGGGAGCTGTTTTTT.

This clonotype was recorded many times. One end of the junction is discordant with germline, which a read error may explain. This sequence joins TRBV5-1 and TRBJ2-7; D remains ambiguous. The CDR3 is 12 residues long. CDR1 is SGHRS and CDR2 is YFSETQ in the germline V gene. In nucleotides, the CDR3 is TGTGCCAGCAGTTCAGGATCCTACGAGCAGTACTTC. Protein sequence: CASSSGSYEQYF.

This clonotype appeared many times. The chain employs TRBV14 and TRBJ1-1, with D hard to call. CDR1 and CDR2 from the germline V gene are SGHDN and FVKESK. V lost 2 bases, J lost 1 base, and 8 bases lay in between. The CDR3 has 14 amino acids. The CDR3 DNA is TGTGCCAGCAGCCAACCCATTGGGAACACTGAAGCTTTCTTT. Amino acids: CASSQPIGNTEAFF.

The chain carries TRBV11-3 and TRBJ1-3; D is possibly TRBD1 (5 bases). This CDR3 contains 18 residues. V lost 2 bases and J lost 0, with 17 bases in between. Germline V gene data show CDR1 as SGHNT and CDR2 as YENEEA. Written as DNA, the CDR3 is TGTGCCAGCAGCTTACAGGGCCAACTCATTACCTCTGGAAACACCATATATTTT. It specifies CASSLQGQLITSGNTIYF. Full variable domain (missing parts from reference TRBV11-3 and TRBJ1-3): EAGVVQSPRYKIIEKKQPVAFWCNPISGHNTLYWYLQNLGQGPELLIRYENEEAVDDSQLPKDRFSAERLKGVDSTLKIQPAELGDSAVYLCASSLQGQLITSGNTIYFGEGSWLTVV.

This clonotype was observed at least ten times. The chain combines TRBV15 with TRBJ2-5; D not certain. CDR1 LNHNV and CDR2 YYDKDF come from the germline V gene (reference sequence). The germline V and J ends were trimmed by 3 bases and 6 bases, with 17 bases remaining between them. There are 15 residues in the CDR3. The CDR3 nucleotides read TGTGCCACCAGCAGTCCCCTCTCCCCGATAAAGACCCAGTACTTC. Translated: CATSSPLSPIKTQYF.

The J gene is TRBJ2-2, the V gene TRBV7-8; D gene unclear. The CDR3 spans 12 residues. CDR1 is SGHVS and CDR2 is FQNEAQ in the germline V gene. The V gene lost 5 bases and the J gene lost 7 bases, with 8 bases spanning the gap. In DNA form, the CDR3 reads TGTGCCAGCAGCCCCTCCCTCGGGGAGCTGTTTTTT. The encoded protein is CASSPSLGELFF.

This clonotype was detected many times. The CDR3 protein is CASSRDRAGFNEQFF. The CDR3 DNA is TGTGCCAGCAGTAGAGACAGGGCTGGATTCAATGAGCAGTTCTTC. This chain uses TRBV25-1 with TRBJ2-1; 7 nucleotides align to TRBD1. The length of the CDR3 is 15 residues. V lost 5 bases and J lost 6; bases outside the gene matches: 10. Germline lookup yields CDR1 MGHDK and CDR2 SYGVNS.

The table lists this clonotype with many counts. CDR3 in amino acids: CASSSMRGVGMDEQFF. Written as DNA, the CDR3 is TGTGCCAGCAGTTCGATGCGGGGTGTCGGGATGGATGAGCAGTTCTTC. This chain uses TRBV28 with TRBJ2-1; the D gene is possibly TRBD2 (6 bases). CDR1 is MDHEN, CDR2 SYDVKM, per germline. The V and J ends lost 4 bases and 8 bases respectively, with 21 bases between them. CDR3 size: 16 residues.

This clonotype was recorded a few times. The CDR3, as DNA: TGTGCCAGCTCACTCTCCCCCACTAGCGGGGGGCAGGATGAGCAGTTCTTC. Amino acid sequence: CASSLSPTSGGQDEQFF. The V and J genes are TRBV7-2 and TRBJ2-1; TRBD2 aligns across 12 bases. Germline trimming cut 8 bases from V and 8 bases from J; bases unmatched to any gene: 16. This CDR3 is built from 17 residues. CDR1 is SGHTA, CDR2 FQGNSA, per germline.

This chain joins TRBV5-1 and TRBJ1-2; no reliable D call. The CDR3 loop spans 15 amino acids. The germline V gene encodes CDR1 SGHRS and CDR2 YFSETQ. V lost 4 bases and J 1 base, leaving 14 bases between the germline ends. The CDR3 coding sequence is TGCGCCAGCAGCAAGGACTCCTCCCTTAACTATGGCTACACCTTC. This codes for CASSKDSSLNYGYTF.